Listed below are T cell receptor beta chains from one sample, sequenced in a study of cytomegalovirus exposure and HLA in healthy donors. Produced via immunoSEQ multiplex PCR; TCRdb's table is partial and in-frame only. The sample contains about 82,000 clones, over 9% of which appear only once. The sequencing input was PBMCs. The source of these receptors is a man in his sixties in good health and CMV-seropositive. Each CDR3 is given with its conserved first and last residue. D genes are given only for firm matches. Not every row has a clone size; where given, it reads once, few, many or a size class.

d_call	j_call	clone_size	v_call	cdr3_nt	cdr3_aa
TRBD1	TRBJ2-7	.	TRBV7-9	TGTGCCAGCAGCACTTCCAGGGGGCTCTACGAGCAGTACTTC	CASSTSRGLYEQYF
TRBD2	TRBJ2-1	few	TRBV5-1	TGCGCCAGCAGCTTCGGGACTAGCGGAGCCGATGAGCAGTTCTTC	CASSFGTSGADEQFF
.	TRBJ2-1	.	TRBV7-2	TGTGCCAGCAGCTTCTTGTACAATGAGCAGTTCTTC	CASSFLYNEQFF
.	TRBJ2-4	few	TRBV5-1	TGCGCCAGCAGCTTGGGCGGCGCCAAAAACATTCAGTACTTC	CASSLGGAKNIQYF
TRBD1	TRBJ1-2	few	TRBV19	TGTGCCAGTAGTACCCGACAGGGCTATGGCTACACCTTC	CASSTRQGYGYTF
.	TRBJ1-6	.	TRBV20-1	TGCAGTGCTAGGGACATTTCACCCCTCCACTTT	CSARDISPLHF
TRBD2	TRBJ2-1	few	TRBV5-1	TGCGCCAGCAGCGCCGGACTAGCGGGCAATGAGCAGTTCTTC	CASSAGLAGNEQFF
.	TRBJ1-1	few	TRBV5-1	TGCGCCAGCAGCGGGGCGGGGGGCCAGCACACTGAAGCTTTCTTT	CASSGAGGQHTEAFF
TRBD2	TRBJ2-5	.	TRBV5-4	TGTGCCAGCAGCTTGGGACTAGCAGGAGAGACCCAGTACTTC	CASSLGLAGETQYF
.	TRBJ2-1	few	TRBV28	TGTGCCAGCAGTGCCGGGGATTACAATGAGCAGTTCTTC	CASSAGDYNEQFF
.	TRBJ1-2	.	TRBV6-1	TGTGCCAGCAGTGATCACGGGATCTATGGCTACACCTTC	CASSDHGIYGYTF
TRBD2	TRBJ2-3	few	TRBV19	TGTGCCAGTAGTAACCTAGCGGGAGATACGCAGTATTTT	CASSNLAGDTQYF
.	TRBJ2-3	.	TRBV9	TGTGCCAGCAGCGTAAAGGCAGGGAAGACAGATACGCAGTATTTT	CASSVKAGKTDTQYF